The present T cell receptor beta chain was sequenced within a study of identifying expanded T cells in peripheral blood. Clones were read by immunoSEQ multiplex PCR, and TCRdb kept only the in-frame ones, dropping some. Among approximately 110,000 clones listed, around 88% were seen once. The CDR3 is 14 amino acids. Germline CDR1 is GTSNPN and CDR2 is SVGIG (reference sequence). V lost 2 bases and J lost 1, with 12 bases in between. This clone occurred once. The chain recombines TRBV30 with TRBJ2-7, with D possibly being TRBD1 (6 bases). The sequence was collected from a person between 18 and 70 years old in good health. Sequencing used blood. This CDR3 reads CAWSRGGSSYEQYF. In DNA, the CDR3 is TGTGCCTGGAGTAGAGGGGGTAGTTCCTACGAGCAGTACTTC.